This T cell receptor beta chain was identified during a study of blood T cells in healthy people across ages. Overall study findings and caveats: TCR beta diversity per million T cells fell roughly linearly with age.

Germline lookup yields CDR1 SGHDT and CDR2 YYEEEE. The V gene lost 0 bases and the J gene lost 7 bases, with 5 bases spanning the gap. This CDR3 has 12 residues. This clonotype was counted a single time. What it recognizes is unknown. A second PCR of 7 to 11 cycles used a sample-barcoded 5' primer and a J-beta primer mix. TCRdb redid the calling of the 5' RACE reads with MiXCR, one entry per CDR3 protein. The data contain 650,000 to 950,000 distinct CDR3 sequences, around 43% of them seen just once; the ten biggest clones take up roughly 19%. This chain links TRBV5-6 with TRBJ2-1; D not certain. The TCR comes from a man aged 55-75 years in good health. Sequencing used blood. CDR3 residues: CASSLVLNEQFF. The CDR3 DNA is TGTGCCAGCAGCTTGGTTTTGAATGAGCAGTTCTTC.